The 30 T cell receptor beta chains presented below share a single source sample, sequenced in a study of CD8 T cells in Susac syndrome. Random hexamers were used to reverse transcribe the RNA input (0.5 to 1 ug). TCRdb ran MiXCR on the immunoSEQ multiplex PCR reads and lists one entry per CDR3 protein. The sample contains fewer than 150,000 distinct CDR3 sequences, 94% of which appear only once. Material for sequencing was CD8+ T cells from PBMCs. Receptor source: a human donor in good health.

The CDR3 loop is CSVVGTGNEKLFF. The CDR3 DNA follows: TGCAGCGTTGTAGGTACTGGGAATGAAAAACTGTTTTTT. The gene calls are TRBV29-1 and TRBJ1-4; D gene unclear. Germline CDR1 and CDR2: SQVTM and ANQGSEA. The CDR3 is 13 amino acids. V lost 4 bases, J lost 5 bases, and 11 bases lay in between.

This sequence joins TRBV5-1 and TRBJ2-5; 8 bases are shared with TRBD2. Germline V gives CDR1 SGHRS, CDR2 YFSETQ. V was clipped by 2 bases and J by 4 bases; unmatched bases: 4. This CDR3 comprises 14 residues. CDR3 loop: CASSFGAGVETQYF. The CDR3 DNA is TGCGCCAGCAGCTTCGGAGCGGGAGTAGAGACCCAGTACTTC.

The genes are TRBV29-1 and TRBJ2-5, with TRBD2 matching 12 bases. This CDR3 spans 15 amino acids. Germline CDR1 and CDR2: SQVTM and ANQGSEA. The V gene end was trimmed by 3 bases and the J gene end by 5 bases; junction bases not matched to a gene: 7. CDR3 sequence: CSVDSLAGGRETQYF. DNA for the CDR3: TGCAGCGTTGATTCGCTAGCGGGAGGGCGGGAGACCCAGTACTTC.

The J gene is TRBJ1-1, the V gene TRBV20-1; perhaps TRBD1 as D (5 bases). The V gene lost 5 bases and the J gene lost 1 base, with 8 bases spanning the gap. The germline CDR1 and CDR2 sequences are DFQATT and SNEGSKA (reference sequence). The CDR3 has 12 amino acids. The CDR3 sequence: CSAGGRNTEAFF. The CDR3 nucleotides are TGCAGTGCTGGGGGAAGGAACACTGAAGCTTTCTTT.

DNA for the CDR3: TGTGCCAGCGAGACTAGCGGAGTCTCCTACGAGCAGTACTTC. Encoded protein: CASETSGVSYEQYF. The rearrangement joins TRBV25-1 to TRBJ2-7, with 9 bases matching TRBD2. The CDR3 is 14 residues long. V was clipped by 8 bases and J by 0 bases; unmatched bases: 5. CDR1 MGHDK and CDR2 SYGVNS come from the germline V gene.

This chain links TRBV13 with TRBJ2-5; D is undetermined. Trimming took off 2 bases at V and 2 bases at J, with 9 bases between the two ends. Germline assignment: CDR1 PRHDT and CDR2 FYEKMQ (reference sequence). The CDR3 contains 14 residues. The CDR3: CASSLMVEQETQYF. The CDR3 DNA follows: TGTGCCAGCAGCTTAATGGTGGAGCAAGAGACCCAGTACTTC. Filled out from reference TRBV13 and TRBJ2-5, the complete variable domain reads AAGVIQSPRHLIKEKRETATLKCYPIPRHDTVYWYQQGPGQDPQFLISFYEKMQSDKGSIPDRFSAQQFSDYHSELNMSSLELGDSALYFCASSLMVEQETQYFGPGTRLLVL.

CDR3 amino acids: CASSMSGRVLRGEQFF. The CDR3 DNA reads as TGTGCCAGCAGCATGAGCGGGAGGGTTTTAAGGGGTGAGCAGTTCTTC. The chain recombines TRBV7-8 with TRBJ2-1; 10 positions match TRBD2. The CDR3 runs 16 residues. V shed 5 bases, J shed 9 bases, and the junction held 13 bases outside the gene matches. Germline V gene data show CDR1 as SGHVS and CDR2 as FQNEAQ.

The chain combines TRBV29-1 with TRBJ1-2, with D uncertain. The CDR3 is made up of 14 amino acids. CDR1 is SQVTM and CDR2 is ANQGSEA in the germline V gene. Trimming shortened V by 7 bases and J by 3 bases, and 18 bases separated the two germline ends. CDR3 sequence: CSATTESGYYGYTF. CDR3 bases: TGCAGCGCCACGACTGAGTCCGGCTACTATGGCTACACCTTC.

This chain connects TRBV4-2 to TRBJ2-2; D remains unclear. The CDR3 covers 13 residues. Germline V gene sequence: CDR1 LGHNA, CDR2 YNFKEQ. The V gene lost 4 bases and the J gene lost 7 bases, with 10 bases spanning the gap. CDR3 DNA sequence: TGTGCCAGCAGCCCGGCGGTCGTCGGGGAGCTGTTTTTT. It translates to CASSPAVVGELFF.

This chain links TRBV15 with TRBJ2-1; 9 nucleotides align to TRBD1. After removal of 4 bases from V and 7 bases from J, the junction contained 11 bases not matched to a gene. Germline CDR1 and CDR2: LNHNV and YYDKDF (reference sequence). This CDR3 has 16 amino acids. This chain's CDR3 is CATSISDRGNWNEQFF. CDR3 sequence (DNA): TGTGCCACCAGCATTTCAGACAGGGGGAACTGGAATGAGCAGTTCTTC. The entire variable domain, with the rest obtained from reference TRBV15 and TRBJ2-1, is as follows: DAMVIQNPRYQVTQFGKPVTLSCSQTLNHNVMYWYQQKSSQAPKLLFHYYDKDFNNEADTPDNFQSRRPNTSFCFLDIRSPGLGDTAMYLCATSISDRGNWNEQFFGPGTRLTVL.

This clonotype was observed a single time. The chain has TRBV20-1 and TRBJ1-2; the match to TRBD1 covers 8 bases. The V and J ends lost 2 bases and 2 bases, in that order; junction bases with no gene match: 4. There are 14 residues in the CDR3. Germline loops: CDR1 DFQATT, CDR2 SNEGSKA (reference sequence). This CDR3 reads CSARRTGPNYGYTF. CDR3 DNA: TGCAGTGCTAGAAGGACAGGGCCGAACTATGGCTACACCTTC.

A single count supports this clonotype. DNA of the CDR3: TGTGCCAGCAGTGAAGCGGGAACTGTTTACTTC. This codes for CASSEAGTVYF. V is TRBV25-1 and J is TRBJ2-7, with D possibly TRBD2 on 6 matching bases. The CDR3 is made up of 11 amino acids. Trimming cost V 2 bases and J 13 bases, with 12 bases left between them. Germline V CDR1 and CDR2: MGHDK, SYGVNS.

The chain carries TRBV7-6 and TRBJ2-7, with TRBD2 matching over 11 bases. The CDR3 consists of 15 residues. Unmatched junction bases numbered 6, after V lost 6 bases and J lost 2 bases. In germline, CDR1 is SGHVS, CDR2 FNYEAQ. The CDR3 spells CASSPGLAETYEQYF. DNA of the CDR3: TGTGCCAGCAGTCCGGGACTAGCGGAAACCTACGAGCAGTACTTC.

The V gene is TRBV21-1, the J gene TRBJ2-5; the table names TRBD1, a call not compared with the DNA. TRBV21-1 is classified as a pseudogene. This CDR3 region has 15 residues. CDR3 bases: TGTGCCAGCACGACGGGACAGGCTGAACCCGAGACCCAGTACTTC. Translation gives CASTTGQAEPETQYF.

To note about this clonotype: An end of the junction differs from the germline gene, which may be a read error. The CDR3 DNA is TGCAGTGCCAGAGACAGGGCCCGTGGGACAGATACGCAGTATTTT. Translation gives CSARDRARGTDTQYF. The rearrangement uses TRBV20-1 and TRBJ2-3, with 7 bases matching TRBD1. This CDR3 region has 15 residues. Per the germline V gene, CDR1 is DFQATT and CDR2 is SNEGSKA (reference sequence).

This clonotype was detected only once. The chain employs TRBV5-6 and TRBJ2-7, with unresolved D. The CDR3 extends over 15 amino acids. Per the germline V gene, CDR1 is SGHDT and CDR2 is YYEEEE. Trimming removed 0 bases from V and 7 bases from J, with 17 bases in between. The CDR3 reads CASSLGVPSSREQYF. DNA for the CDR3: TGTGCCAGCAGCTTGGGAGTCCCCTCCTCGAGGGAGCAGTACTTC.

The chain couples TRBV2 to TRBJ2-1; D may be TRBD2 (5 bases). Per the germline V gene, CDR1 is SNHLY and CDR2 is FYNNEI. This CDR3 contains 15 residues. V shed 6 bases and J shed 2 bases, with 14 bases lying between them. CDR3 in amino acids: CASRPGRSPYNEQFF. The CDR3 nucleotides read TGTGCCAGCAGGCCGGGGAGAAGCCCCTACAATGAGCAGTTCTTC.

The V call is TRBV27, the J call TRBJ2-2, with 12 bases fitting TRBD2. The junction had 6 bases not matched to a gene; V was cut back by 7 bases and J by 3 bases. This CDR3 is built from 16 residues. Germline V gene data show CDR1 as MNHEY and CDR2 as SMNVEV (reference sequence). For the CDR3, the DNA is TGTGCCAGCATGCCTAGCGGGAGGGCCTACACCGGGGAGCTGTTTTTT. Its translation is CASMPSGRAYTGELFF.

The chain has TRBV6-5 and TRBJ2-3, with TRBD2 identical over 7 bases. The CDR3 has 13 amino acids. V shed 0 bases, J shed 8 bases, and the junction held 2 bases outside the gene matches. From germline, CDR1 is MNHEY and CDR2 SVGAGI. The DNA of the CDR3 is TGTGCCAGCAGTTACTCAGGCGGGAGTACGCAGTATTTT. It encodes CASSYSGGSTQYF.

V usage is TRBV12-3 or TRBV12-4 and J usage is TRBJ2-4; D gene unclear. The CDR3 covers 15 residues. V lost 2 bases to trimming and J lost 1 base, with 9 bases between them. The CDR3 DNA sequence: TGTGCCAGCAGTTTAATAGGTCGGGCCAAAAACATTCAGTACTTC. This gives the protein CASSLIGRAKNIQYF.

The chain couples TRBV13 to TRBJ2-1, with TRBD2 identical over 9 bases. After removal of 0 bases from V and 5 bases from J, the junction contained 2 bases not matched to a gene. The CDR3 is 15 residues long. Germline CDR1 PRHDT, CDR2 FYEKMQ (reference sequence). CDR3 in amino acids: CASSLGAGGNNEQFF. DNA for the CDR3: TGTGCCAGCAGCTTAGGAGCGGGAGGCAACAATGAGCAGTTCTTC.

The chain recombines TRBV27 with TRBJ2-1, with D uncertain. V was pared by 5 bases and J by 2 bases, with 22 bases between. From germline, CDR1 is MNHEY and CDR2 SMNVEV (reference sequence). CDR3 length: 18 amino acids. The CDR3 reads CASSEIAGLNGPYNEQFF. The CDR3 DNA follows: TGTGCCAGCAGTGAGATAGCTGGTCTGAATGGTCCCTACAATGAGCAGTTCTTC.

This chain's CDR3 is CASSYEIAGSDTQYF. The CDR3 region has the DNA TGTGCCAGCAGTTACGAGATAGCGGGATCCGATACGCAGTATTTT. The chain employs TRBV6-5 and TRBJ2-3; TRBD2 matches at 8 bases. This CDR3 spans 15 amino acids. Germline V gene lookup returns CDR1 MNHEY and CDR2 SVGAGI. V shed 2 bases and J 6 bases; nucleotides not matched to a gene: 7.

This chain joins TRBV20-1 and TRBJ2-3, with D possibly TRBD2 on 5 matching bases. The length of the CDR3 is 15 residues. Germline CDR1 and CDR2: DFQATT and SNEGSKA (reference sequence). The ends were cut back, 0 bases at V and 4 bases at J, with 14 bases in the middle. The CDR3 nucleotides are TGCAGTGCTAGAGAAGCGGAAGTGAGCTCAGATACGCAGTATTTT. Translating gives CSAREAEVSSDTQYF.

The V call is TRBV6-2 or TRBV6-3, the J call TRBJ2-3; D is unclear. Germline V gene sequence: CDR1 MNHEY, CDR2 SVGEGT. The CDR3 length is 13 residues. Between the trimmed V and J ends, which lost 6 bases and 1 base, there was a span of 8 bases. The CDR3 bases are TGTGCCAGCAGCCCTTGGGGCACAGATACGCAGTATTTT. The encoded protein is CASSPWGTDTQYF.

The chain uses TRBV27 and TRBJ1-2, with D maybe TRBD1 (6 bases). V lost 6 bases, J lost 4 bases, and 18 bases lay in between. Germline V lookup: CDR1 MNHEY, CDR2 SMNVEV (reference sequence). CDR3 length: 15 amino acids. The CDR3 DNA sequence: TGTGCCAGCAGCACATCCTTACAGGGTGTCTATGGCTACACCTTC. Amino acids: CASSTSLQGVYGYTF.

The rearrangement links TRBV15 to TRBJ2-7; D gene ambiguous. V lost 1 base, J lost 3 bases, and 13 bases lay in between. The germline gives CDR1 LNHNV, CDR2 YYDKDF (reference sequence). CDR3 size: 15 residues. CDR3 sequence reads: CATSRGQPPGYEQYF. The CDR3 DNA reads TGTGCCACCAGCAGAGGCCAGCCCCCAGGCTACGAGCAGTACTTC.

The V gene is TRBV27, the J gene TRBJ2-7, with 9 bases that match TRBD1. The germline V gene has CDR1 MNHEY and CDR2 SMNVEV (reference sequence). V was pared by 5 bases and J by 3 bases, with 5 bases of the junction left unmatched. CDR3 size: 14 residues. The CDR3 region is CASSHGTGRYEQYF. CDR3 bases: TGTGCCAGCAGTCACGGGACAGGGCGCTACGAGCAGTACTTC.

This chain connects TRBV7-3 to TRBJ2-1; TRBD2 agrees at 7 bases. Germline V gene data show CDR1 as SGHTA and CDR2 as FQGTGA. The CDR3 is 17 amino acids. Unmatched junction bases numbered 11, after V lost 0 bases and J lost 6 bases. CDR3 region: CASSLTMAGVPPNEQFF. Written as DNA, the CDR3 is TGTGCCAGCAGCTTAACTATGGCGGGAGTACCCCCCAATGAGCAGTTCTTC. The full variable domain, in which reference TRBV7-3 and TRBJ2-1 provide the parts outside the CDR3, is GAGVSQTPSNKVTEKGKYVELRCDPISGHTALYWYRQSLGQGPEFLIYFQGTGAADDSGLPNDRFFAVRPEGSVSTLKIQRTERGDSAVYLCASSLTMAGVPPNEQFFGPGTRLTVL.

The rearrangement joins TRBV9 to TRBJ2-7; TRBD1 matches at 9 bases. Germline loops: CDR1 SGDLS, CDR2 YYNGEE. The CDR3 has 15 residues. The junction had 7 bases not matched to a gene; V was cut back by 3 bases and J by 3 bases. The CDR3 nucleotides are TGTGCCAGCAGCGAGAGGCCGGGACAGGGCTACGAGCAGTACTTC. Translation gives CASSERPGQGYEQYF.